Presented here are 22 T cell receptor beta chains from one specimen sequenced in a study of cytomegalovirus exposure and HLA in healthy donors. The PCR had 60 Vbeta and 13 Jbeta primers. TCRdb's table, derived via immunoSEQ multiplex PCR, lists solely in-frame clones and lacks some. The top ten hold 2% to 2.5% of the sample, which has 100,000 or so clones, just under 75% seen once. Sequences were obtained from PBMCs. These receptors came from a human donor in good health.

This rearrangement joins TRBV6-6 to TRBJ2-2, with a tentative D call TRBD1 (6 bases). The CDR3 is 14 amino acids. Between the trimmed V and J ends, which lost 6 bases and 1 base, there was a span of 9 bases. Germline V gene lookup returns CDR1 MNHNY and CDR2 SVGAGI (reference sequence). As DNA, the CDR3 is TGTGCCAGCAGGCCGGGACAGAACACCGGGGAGCTGTTTTTT. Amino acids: CASRPGQNTGELFF.

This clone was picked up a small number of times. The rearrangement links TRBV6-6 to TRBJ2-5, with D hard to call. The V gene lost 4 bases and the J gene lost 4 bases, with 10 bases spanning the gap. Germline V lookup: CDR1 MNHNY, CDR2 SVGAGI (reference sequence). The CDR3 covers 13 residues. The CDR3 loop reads CASSFQKAETQYF. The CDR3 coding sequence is TGTGCCAGCAGTTTCCAAAAAGCAGAGACCCAGTACTTC.

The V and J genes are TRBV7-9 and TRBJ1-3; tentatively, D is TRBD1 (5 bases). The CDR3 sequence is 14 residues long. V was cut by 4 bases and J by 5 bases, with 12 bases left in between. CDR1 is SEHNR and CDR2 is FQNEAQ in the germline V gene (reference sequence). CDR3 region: CASSYLGGRNTIYF. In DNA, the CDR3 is TGTGCCAGCAGCTACCTCGGGGGAAGAAACACCATATATTTT.

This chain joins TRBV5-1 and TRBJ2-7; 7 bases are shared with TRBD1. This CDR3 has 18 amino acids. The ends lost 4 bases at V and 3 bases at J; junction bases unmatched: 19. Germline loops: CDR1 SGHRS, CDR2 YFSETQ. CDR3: CASSRPPDREEFIYEQYF. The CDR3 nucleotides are TGCGCCAGCAGCCGCCCGCCCGACAGGGAAGAATTTATCTACGAGCAGTACTTC.

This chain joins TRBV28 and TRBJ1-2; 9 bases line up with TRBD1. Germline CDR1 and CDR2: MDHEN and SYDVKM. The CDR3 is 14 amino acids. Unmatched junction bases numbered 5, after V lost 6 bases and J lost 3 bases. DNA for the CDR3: TGTGCCAGCAGAGACAGGGGGACCGACTATGGCTACACCTTC. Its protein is CASRDRGTDYGYTF.

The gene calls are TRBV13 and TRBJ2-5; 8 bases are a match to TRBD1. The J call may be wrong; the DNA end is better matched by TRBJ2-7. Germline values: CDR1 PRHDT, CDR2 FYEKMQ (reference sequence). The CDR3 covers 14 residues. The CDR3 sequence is CASSPDRVSYEQYF. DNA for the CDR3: TGTGCCAGCAGCCCGGACAGGGTATCCTACGAGCAGTACTTC.

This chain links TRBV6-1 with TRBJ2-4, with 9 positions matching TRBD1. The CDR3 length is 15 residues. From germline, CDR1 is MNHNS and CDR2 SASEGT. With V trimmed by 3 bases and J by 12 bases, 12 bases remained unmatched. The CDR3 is CASSEAGTGTKGQYF. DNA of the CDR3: TGTGCCAGCAGTGAGGCCGGGACAGGGACGAAGGGTCAGTACTTC.

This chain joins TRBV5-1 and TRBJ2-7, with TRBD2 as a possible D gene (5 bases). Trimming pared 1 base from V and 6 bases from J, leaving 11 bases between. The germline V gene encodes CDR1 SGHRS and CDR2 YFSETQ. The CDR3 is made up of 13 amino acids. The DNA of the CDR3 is TGCGCCAGCAGCTTGAAACGGGAAGCCGAGCAGTACTTC. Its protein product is CASSLKREAEQYF.

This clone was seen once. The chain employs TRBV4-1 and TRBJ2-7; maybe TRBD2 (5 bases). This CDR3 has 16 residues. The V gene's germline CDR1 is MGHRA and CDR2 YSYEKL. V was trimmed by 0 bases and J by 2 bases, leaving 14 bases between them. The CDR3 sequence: CASSQDISVSTYEQYF. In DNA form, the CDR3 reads TGCGCCAGCAGCCAAGATATTAGCGTCTCGACCTACGAGCAGTACTTC.

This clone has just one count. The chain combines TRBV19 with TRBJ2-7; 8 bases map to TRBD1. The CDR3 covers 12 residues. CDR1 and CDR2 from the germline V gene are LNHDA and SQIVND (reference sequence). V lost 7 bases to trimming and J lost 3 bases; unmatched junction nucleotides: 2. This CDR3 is CASTGGGYEQYF. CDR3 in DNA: TGTGCCAGTACAGGGGGCGGCTACGAGCAGTACTTC.

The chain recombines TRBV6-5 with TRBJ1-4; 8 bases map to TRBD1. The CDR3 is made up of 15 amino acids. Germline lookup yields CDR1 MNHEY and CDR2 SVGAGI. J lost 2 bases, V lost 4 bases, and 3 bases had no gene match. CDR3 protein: CASSFRQGTNEKLFF. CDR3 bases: TGTGCCAGCAGTTTCCGACAGGGGACTAATGAAAAACTGTTTTTT.

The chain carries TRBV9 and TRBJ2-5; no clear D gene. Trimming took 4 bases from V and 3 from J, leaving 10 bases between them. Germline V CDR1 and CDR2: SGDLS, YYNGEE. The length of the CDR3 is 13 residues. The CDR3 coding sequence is TGTGCCAGCAGCTTCAGGATAGAAGAGACCCAGTACTTC. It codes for CASSFRIEETQYF.

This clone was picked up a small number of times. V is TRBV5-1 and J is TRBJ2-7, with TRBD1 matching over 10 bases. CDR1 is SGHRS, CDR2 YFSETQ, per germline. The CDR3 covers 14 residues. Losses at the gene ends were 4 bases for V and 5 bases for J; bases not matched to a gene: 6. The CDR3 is CASSPTGGSHEQYF. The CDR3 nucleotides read TGCGCCAGCAGCCCGACAGGGGGCAGCCACGAGCAGTACTTC. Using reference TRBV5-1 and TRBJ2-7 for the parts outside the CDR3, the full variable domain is KAGVTQTPRYLIKTRGQQVTLSCSPISGHRSVSWYQQTPGQGLQFLFEYFSETQRNKGNFPGRFSGRQFSNSRSEMNVSTLELGDSALYLCASSPTGGSHEQYFGPGTRLTVT.

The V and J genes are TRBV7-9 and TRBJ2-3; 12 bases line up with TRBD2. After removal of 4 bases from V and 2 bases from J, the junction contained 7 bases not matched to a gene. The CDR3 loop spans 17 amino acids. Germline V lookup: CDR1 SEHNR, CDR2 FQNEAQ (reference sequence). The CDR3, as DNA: TGTGCCAGCAGCTCAAGACTAGCGGGGGTAAACACAGATACGCAGTATTTT. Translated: CASSSRLAGVNTDTQYF.

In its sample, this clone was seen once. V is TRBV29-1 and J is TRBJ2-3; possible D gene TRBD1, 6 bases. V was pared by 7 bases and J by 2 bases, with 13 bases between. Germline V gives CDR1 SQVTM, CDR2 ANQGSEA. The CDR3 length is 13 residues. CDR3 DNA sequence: TGCAGCGCTACGGACAGCTTCACAGATACGCAGTATTTT. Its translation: CSATDSFTDTQYF.

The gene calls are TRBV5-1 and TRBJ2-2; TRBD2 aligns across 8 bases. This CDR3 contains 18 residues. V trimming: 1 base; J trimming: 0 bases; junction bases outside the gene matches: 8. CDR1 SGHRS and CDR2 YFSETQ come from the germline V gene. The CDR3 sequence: CASSLRALAASNTGELFF. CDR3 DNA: TGCGCCAGCAGCTTGCGGGCACTAGCGGCTTCGAACACCGGGGAGCTGTTTTTT.

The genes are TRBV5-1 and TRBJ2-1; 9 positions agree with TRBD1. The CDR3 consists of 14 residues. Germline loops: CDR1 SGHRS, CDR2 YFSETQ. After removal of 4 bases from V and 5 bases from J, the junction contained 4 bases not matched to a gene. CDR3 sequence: CASSRQGVNNEQFF. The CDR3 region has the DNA TGCGCCAGCAGCCGACAGGGGGTCAACAATGAGCAGTTCTTC.

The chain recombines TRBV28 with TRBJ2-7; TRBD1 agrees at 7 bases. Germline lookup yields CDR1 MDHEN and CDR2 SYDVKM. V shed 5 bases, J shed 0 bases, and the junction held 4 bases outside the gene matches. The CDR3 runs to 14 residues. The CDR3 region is CASSEGQISYEQYF. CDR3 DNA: TGTGCCAGCAGTGAGGGACAGATCTCCTACGAGCAGTACTTC.

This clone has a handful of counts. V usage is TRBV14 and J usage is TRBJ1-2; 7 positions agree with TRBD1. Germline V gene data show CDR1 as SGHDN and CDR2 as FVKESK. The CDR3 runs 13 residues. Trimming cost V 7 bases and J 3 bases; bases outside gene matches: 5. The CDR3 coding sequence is TGTGCCAGCAAGAGGACAGGCGACTATGGCTACACCTTC. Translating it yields CASKRTGDYGYTF. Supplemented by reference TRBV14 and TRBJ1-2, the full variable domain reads EAGVTQFPSHSVIEKGQTVTLRCDPISGHDNLYWYRRVMGKEIKFLLHFVKESKQDESGMPNNRFLAERTGGTYSTLKVQPAELEDSGVYFCASKRTGDYGYTFGSGTRLTVV.

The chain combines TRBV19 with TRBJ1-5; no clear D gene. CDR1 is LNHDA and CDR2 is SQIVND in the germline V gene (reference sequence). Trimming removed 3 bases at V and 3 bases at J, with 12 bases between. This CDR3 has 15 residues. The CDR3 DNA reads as TGTGCCAGTAGTATGTCAGGAGGAAACAATCAGCCCCAGCATTTT. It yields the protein CASSMSGGNNQPQHF.

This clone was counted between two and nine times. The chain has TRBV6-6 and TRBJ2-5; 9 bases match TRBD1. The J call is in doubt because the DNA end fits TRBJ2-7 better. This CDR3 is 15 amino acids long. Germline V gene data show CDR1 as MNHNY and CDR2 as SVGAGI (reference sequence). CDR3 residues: CASRASGTGPYEQYF. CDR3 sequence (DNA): TGTGCCAGCAGAGCTTCCGGGACAGGGCCCTACGAGCAGTACTTC.

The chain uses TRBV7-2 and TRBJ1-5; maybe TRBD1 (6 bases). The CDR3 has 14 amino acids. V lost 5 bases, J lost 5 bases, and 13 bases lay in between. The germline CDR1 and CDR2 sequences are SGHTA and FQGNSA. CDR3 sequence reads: CASSTGPGDQPQHF. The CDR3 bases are TGTGCCAGCAGCACAGGGCCGGGCGATCAGCCCCAGCATTTT.